This TCR beta chain derives from a study of blood T cell repertoires in COVID-19. Study-wide context: Sample material is recorded as cDNA or gDNA derived from T cells, B-cell-depleted T cells, or PBMCs.

The CDR3 length is 15 residues. The V end lost 5 bases, the J end lost 7 bases, and 21 bases lay between the germline ends. The germline V gene encodes CDR1 SGHDN and CDR2 FVKESK. In the original analysis: Estimates of nucleated cell counts were drawn from the amplification of reference gene primers. Method: immunoSEQ multiplex PCR; TCRdb's copy keeps in-frame clones and lacks some. That table is the source of V, J and clone size, and D and trimming were worked out from the DNA. The profile shows approximately 75,000 clones, 80% to 95% of them singletons. The sequence was collected from a human donor in a cohort sampled during active COVID-19. The sample consisted of peripheral blood. This chain uses TRBV14 with TRBJ2-7; D possibly corresponds to TRBD1 (5 bases). DNA for the CDR3: TGTGCCAGCAGCAATCCAGGGTATCCGAGTTGGGAGCAGTACTTC. Translation: CASSNPGYPSWEQYF.